This TCR beta chain emerged from a study of monozygotic twins with cystic fibrosis. Measured with immunoSEQ multiplex PCR; TCRdb has only the in-frame clones, and not every one. The sample records about 23,000 clones, 91% being singletons. Germline V gene lookup returns CDR1 GTSNPN and CDR2 SVGIG (reference sequence). The CDR3 covers 15 residues. The TCR originated in a girl aged 2-9 years with cystic fibrosis. The chain uses TRBV30 and TRBJ2-4, with 9 bases lining up with TRBD2. The sample was blood. The CDR3 region is CATGRGASGADIQYF. The CDR3, as DNA: TGTGCTACAGGCCGCGGGGCTAGCGGGGCTGACATTCAGTACTTC.